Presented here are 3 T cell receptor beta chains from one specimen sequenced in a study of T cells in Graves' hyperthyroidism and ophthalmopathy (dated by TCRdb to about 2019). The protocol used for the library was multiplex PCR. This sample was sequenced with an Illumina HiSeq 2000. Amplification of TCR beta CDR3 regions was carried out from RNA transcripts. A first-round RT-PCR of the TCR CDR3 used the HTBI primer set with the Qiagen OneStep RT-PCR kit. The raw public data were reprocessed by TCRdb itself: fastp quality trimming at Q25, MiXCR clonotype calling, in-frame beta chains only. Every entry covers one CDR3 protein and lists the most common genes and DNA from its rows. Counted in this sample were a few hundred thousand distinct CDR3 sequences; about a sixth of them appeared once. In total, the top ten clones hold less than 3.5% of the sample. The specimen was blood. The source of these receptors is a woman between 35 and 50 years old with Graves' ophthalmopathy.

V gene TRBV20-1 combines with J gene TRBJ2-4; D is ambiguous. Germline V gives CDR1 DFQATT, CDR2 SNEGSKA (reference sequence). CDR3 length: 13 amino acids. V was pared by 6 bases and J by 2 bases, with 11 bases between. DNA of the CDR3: TGCAGTGCCACAAGGGTGACCAAAAACATTCAGTACTTC. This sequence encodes CSATRVTKNIQYF.

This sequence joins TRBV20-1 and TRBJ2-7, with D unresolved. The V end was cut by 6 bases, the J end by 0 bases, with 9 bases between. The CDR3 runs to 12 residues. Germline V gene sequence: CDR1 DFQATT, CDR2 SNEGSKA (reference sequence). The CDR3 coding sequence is TGCAGTGCCCCAACTAACTCCTACGAGCAGTACTTC. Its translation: CSAPTNSYEQYF.

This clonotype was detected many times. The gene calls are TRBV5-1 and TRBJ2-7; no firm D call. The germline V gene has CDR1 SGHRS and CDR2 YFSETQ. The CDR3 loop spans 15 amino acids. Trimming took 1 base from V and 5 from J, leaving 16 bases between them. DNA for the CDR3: TGCGCCAGCAGCTTGTCCCTCTCAGACGCGGACGAGCAGTACTTC. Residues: CASSLSLSDADEQYF.